This T cell receptor beta chain was documented in a study of blood T cell repertoires in COVID-19. Study context: Sample material is recorded as cDNA or gDNA derived from T cells, B-cell-depleted T cells, or PBMCs.

Authors' data handling: Using reference gene primer amplification, nucleated cell counts were estimated. Assay used: immunoSEQ multiplex PCR; TCRdb lists only in-frame clones, some missing. V and J calls and clone size are given by that table; D and trimming were obtained from the DNA. Of around 30,000 clones listed, around 90% are singletons. The CDR3 consists of 15 residues. Trimming removed 5 bases from V and 8 bases from J; junction bases left unmatched: 7. The germline V gene encodes CDR1 SGHNT and CDR2 YENEEA. V and J are TRBV11-3 and TRBJ1-6, with 9 positions matching TRBD1. This TCR derives from a man aged 55 to 70 with active COVID-19. Sequences were obtained from peripheral blood. This CDR3 is CASSPRTGEYSPLHF. Written as DNA, the CDR3 is TGTGCCAGCAGCCCACGGACAGGGGAGTATTCACCCCTCCACTTT.